Below, 30 T cell receptor beta chains from the same sample are listed, as sequenced in a study of cytomegalovirus exposure and HLA in healthy donors (dated by TCRdb to about 2017). Libraries were prepared through the immunoSEQ multiplex PCR assay. For the multiplex PCR, a mixture combining 60 forward primers for TCR Vbeta segments and 13 reverse primers for TCR Jbeta segments was used. TCRdb took over this immuneACCESS table, retaining in-frame rearrangements with V and J assigned. Such tables are incomplete; in checked studies, under half of the missing clones stem from an unresolved V gene, and the remainder is unexplained. This sample comprises around 150,000 clones, roughly 85% of them detected only once. 2% to 2.5% of the sample belongs to the ten largest clones. Sequencing was performed on PBMCs. The receptors were gathered from a young man in good health and CMV-seropositive.

This chain joins TRBV11-2 and TRBJ2-7; TRBD1 aligns across 8 bases. J gave up 0 bases and V 5 bases, and 9 bases lay outside the gene matches. The CDR3 totals 16 residues. In germline, CDR1 is SGHAT, CDR2 FQNNGV. The CDR3 is CASSEGQGQSSYEQYF. CDR3 DNA: TGTGCCAGCAGCGAAGGACAGGGTCAAAGCTCCTACGAGCAGTACTTC.

The chain links TRBV7-2 to TRBJ1-1; 9 nucleotides match TRBD1. The CDR3 is made up of 16 amino acids. V shed 5 bases and J 0 bases; nucleotides not matched to a gene: 7. The germline V gene has CDR1 SGHTA and CDR2 FQGNSA. The CDR3 DNA reads as TGTGCCAGCAGCCGTACCGGGACAGGGATGAACACTGAAGCTTTCTTT. Amino acid sequence: CASSRTGTGMNTEAFF.

Concerning this clone: Within the sample, other DNA sequences also encode this same CDR3. V usage is TRBV18 and J usage is TRBJ1-1; 9 bases map to TRBD1. The V gene end was trimmed by 3 bases and the J gene end by 5 bases; junction bases not matched to a gene: 4. CDR3 size: 14 residues. CDR1 is KGHSH, CDR2 LQKENI, per germline. The CDR3 region is CASSPAQGATEAFF. CDR3 DNA sequence: TGTGCCAGCTCACCGGCACAGGGGGCTACTGAAGCTTTCTTT.

Comments on this clone: An end of the junction does not agree with germline; a read error may underlie this. Other DNA sequences in this specimen translate into the identical CDR3. The chain couples TRBV15 to TRBJ1-2; 8 bases are a match to TRBD1. This CDR3 is 15 amino acids long. Germline CDR1 is LNHNV and CDR2 is YYDKDF (reference sequence). The CDR3 spells CATSRRTGSGYGYTF. The CDR3 bases are TGTGCCACTAGCAGAAGGACAGGGTCGGGATATGGCTACACCTTC.

This sequence joins TRBV7-3 and TRBJ2-1; 10 bases are a match to TRBD1. The V gene's germline CDR1 is SGHTA and CDR2 FQGTGA. V lost 3 bases, J lost 9 bases, and 5 bases stayed unmatched. This CDR3 has 14 residues. The CDR3 reads CASSFGTGDSEQFF. The CDR3 coding sequence is TGTGCCAGCAGCTTTGGGACAGGGGATAGTGAGCAGTTCTTC.

The chain links TRBV7-3 to TRBJ2-3; 11 bases are shared with TRBD2. With V trimmed by 5 bases and J by 4 bases, 5 bases remained unmatched. The germline CDR1 and CDR2 sequences are SGHTA and FQGTGA. This CDR3 has 15 amino acids. The CDR3 loop reads CASSPLAGGPDTQYF. DNA of the CDR3: TGTGCCAGCAGCCCCTTAGCGGGGGGGCCAGATACGCAGTATTTT.

The V gene is TRBV6-5, the J gene TRBJ1-3; no clear D. This CDR3 comprises 11 residues. Germline V gene sequence: CDR1 MNHEY, CDR2 SVGAGI. The ends were cut back, 10 bases at V and 0 bases at J, with 4 bases in the middle. The CDR3 spells CATYSGNTIYF. The CDR3 coding sequence is TGTGCCACCTACTCTGGAAACACCATATATTTT.

The CDR3 is CASSLSTGPSNYGYTF. The CDR3 nucleotides read TGTGCCAGCAGCCTATCCACAGGGCCCTCTAACTATGGCTACACCTTC. This chain links TRBV11-3 with TRBJ1-2; the D gene is possibly TRBD1 (6 bases). Germline V CDR1 and CDR2: SGHNT, YENEEA. The CDR3 runs 16 residues. V was shortened by 5 bases and J by 0 bases, with 16 bases between the two germline ends.

This chain connects TRBV10-3 to TRBJ1-5, with a weak D call TRBD1 (5 bases). With 10 bases removed from V and 4 bases from J, the gap between germline ends came to 17 bases. This CDR3 has 14 amino acids. Germline V lookup: CDR1 ENHRY, CDR2 SYGVKD. The CDR3 bases are TGTGCCACTTGGGAGGGGAGCAAGAATCAGCCCCAGCATTTT. Translating gives CATWEGSKNQPQHF.

V usage is TRBV7-9 and J usage is TRBJ2-7, with 12 bases matching TRBD2. Trimming took 1 base from V and 6 from J; bases not matched to a gene: 4. Per germline, CDR1 SEHNR and CDR2 FQNEAQ (reference sequence). The CDR3 length is 15 residues. This chain's CDR3 is CASSLGLAGVSEQYF. The CDR3 DNA is TGTGCCAGCAGCTTAGGACTAGCGGGGGTCTCCGAGCAGTACTTC. Combining the CDR3 with reference TRBV7-9 and TRBJ2-7 gives the whole variable domain DTGVSQNPRHKITKRGQNVTFRCDPISEHNRLYWYRQTLGQGPEFLTYFQNEAQLEKSRLLSDRFSAERPKGSFSTLEIQRTEQGDSAMYLCASSLGLAGVSEQYFGPGTRLTVT.

The gene calls are TRBV29-1 and TRBJ2-2, with 8 bases fitting TRBD1. Germline V gives CDR1 SQVTM, CDR2 ANQGSEA. The V gene end was trimmed by 4 bases and the J gene end by 7 bases; junction bases not matched to a gene: 11. The CDR3 covers 15 residues. CDR3 DNA sequence: TGCAGCGTTGCGGGAACAGGGGGTGGGTACGGGGAGCTGTTTTTT. Protein: CSVAGTGGGYGELFF.

CDR3 sequence (DNA): TGTGCCAGCAGCCAGGACAGTTCAAATTCACCCCTCCACTTT. Translated, it gives CASSQDSSNSPLHF. The chain has TRBV7-9 and TRBJ1-6; tentatively, D is TRBD1 (6 bases). V was trimmed by 5 bases and J by 7 bases, leaving 12 bases between them. Germline V lookup: CDR1 SEHNR, CDR2 FQNEAQ (reference sequence). The CDR3 contains 14 residues.

The chain carries TRBV7-8 and TRBJ1-3; the match to TRBD1 covers 8 bases. The CDR3 has 20 amino acids. From germline, CDR1 is SGHVS and CDR2 FQNEAQ. J gave up 0 bases and V 2 bases, and 15 bases lay outside the gene matches. The CDR3 region has the DNA TGTGCCAGCAGCTTACTCCTCTTCGGGACAGGCCTGAGCTCTGGAAACACCATATATTTT. Amino acids: CASSLLLFGTGLSSGNTIYF.

The J gene is TRBJ2-1, the V gene TRBV27, with D possibly being TRBD2 (7 bases). This CDR3 region has 12 residues. Trimming shortened V by 6 bases and J by 10 bases, and 13 bases separated the two germline ends. Per germline, CDR1 MNHEY and CDR2 SMNVEV (reference sequence). Here the CDR3 DNA reads TGTGCCAGCAGCACGGGAGGACAGGAGCAGTTCTTC. As protein: CASSTGGQEQFF.

The chain joins TRBV4-2 to TRBJ1-1; 7 bases map to TRBD1. The CDR3 spans 15 residues. The J segment lost 5 bases and the V segment lost 2 bases, leaving 8 bases of the junction unmatched. Per the germline V gene, CDR1 is LGHNA and CDR2 is YNFKEQ. The CDR3 protein is CASSQTQGSGTEAFF. CDR3 bases: TGTGCCAGCAGCCAAACACAGGGGTCAGGGACTGAAGCTTTCTTT.

J is TRBJ2-1 and V is TRBV4-3; tentatively, D is TRBD1 (5 bases). This CDR3 is 14 amino acids long. The V gene lost 1 base and the J gene lost 6 bases, with 10 bases spanning the gap. The germline V gene has CDR1 LGHNA and CDR2 YSLEER. In nucleotides, the CDR3 is TGCGCCAGCAGCCAAGTAGCAGGGTTCAATGAGCAGTTCTTC. Its translation: CASSQVAGFNEQFF.

J is TRBJ2-2 and V is TRBV10-3; D may be TRBD2 (5 bases). CDR3 length: 15 residues. Trimming took off 8 bases at V and 1 base at J, with 14 bases between the two ends. Germline-derived CDR1 and CDR2 are ENHRY and SYGVKD. CDR3 in DNA: TGTGCCATCGGCTTCAGGACTCTGAACACCGGGGAGCTGTTTTTT. It translates to CAIGFRTLNTGELFF.

The chain combines TRBV6-5 with TRBJ2-5, with a possible D match to TRBD2 (6 bases). V lost 0 bases to trimming and J lost 2 bases, with 7 bases between them. CDR1 and CDR2 (germline): MNHEY, SVGAGI. CDR3 size: 14 residues. The CDR3: CASSYSLAQETQYF. CDR3 in DNA: TGTGCCAGCAGTTACTCACTAGCTCAAGAGACCCAGTACTTC.

The chain couples TRBV27 to TRBJ1-1; possible D gene TRBD1, 5 bases. Germline V gene sequence: CDR1 MNHEY, CDR2 SMNVEV (reference sequence). The CDR3 totals 12 residues. V shed 7 bases and J shed 5 bases, with 11 bases lying between them. The CDR3 DNA follows: TGTGCCAGCACCGCCGGGGGGACTGAAGCTTTCTTT. Translating it yields CASTAGGTEAFF.

V gene TRBV2 combines with J gene TRBJ1-5, with 7 bases that match TRBD1. The J segment lost 5 bases and the V segment lost 5 bases, leaving 0 bases of the junction unmatched. CDR1 and CDR2 from the germline V gene are SNHLY and FYNNEI. This CDR3 spans 12 amino acids. CDR3 nucleotide sequence: TGTGCCAGCAGTACAGGGGATCAGCCCCAGCATTTT. It specifies CASSTGDQPQHF.

This clone is a singleton in its sample. The V and J genes are TRBV6-6 and TRBJ2-7; tentative D call: TRBD2 (5 bases). The CDR3 contains 12 residues. V was trimmed by 2 bases and J by 3 bases, leaving 5 bases between them. The germline gives CDR1 MNHNY, CDR2 SVGAGI (reference sequence). The CDR3 sequence: CASSYRGYEQYF. The CDR3 coding sequence is TGTGCCAGCAGTTACCGGGGCTACGAGCAGTACTTC.

This chain links TRBV25-1 with TRBJ2-3; unclear D gene. Germline CDR1 MGHDK, CDR2 SYGVNS. CDR3 length: 16 residues. The V end lost 3 bases, the J end lost 0 bases, and 13 bases lay between the germline ends. The CDR3 here is CASSELRQASTDTQYF. The CDR3 bases are TGTGCCAGCAGTGAGTTACGGCAGGCTAGCACAGATACGCAGTATTTT.

V usage is TRBV18 and J usage is TRBJ1-1; 8 bases are a match to TRBD1. Trimming removed 8 bases from V and 4 bases from J; junction bases left unmatched: 18. This CDR3 comprises 17 residues. Germline assignment: CDR1 KGHSH and CDR2 LQKENI. In DNA form, the CDR3 reads TGTGCCAGCAAAGGACAGGGAGCAAGAGGGCCCTCCACTGAAGCTTTCTTT. Its protein is CASKGQGARGPSTEAFF.

The J gene is TRBJ2-5, the V gene TRBV6-5; 7 nucleotides align to TRBD1. The J call may not be correct, given that the DNA end is closer to TRBJ2-7. This CDR3 spans 13 amino acids. Germline V gives CDR1 MNHEY, CDR2 SVGAGI. CDR3 DNA sequence: TGTGCCAGCAATCGACAGGGTGGCTACGAGCAGTACTTC. It is translated as CASNRQGGYEQYF.

This clone was counted a single time. V gene TRBV7-7 combines with J gene TRBJ1-3; D uncertain. This CDR3 has 15 amino acids. In germline, CDR1 is SSHAT, CDR2 FNYEAQ (reference sequence). The V gene lost 1 base and the J gene lost 1 base, with 8 bases spanning the gap. The CDR3 loop is CASSLGHQSGNTIYF. The CDR3 bases are TGTGCCAGCAGCTTAGGGCACCAATCTGGAAACACCATATATTTT.

This rearrangement joins TRBV9 to TRBJ2-7, with D hard to call. This CDR3 is built from 16 residues. The V gene lost 3 bases and the J gene lost 3 bases, with 19 bases spanning the gap. Per the germline V gene, CDR1 is SGDLS and CDR2 is YYNGEE. CDR3 region: CASSAVPYGGYYEQYF. The CDR3 DNA sequence: TGTGCCAGCAGCGCGGTCCCTTACGGCGGATACTACGAGCAGTACTTC.

The chain's CDR3 is CASRDPPSGGVETQYF. The CDR3 nucleotides are TGTGCCAGCAGGGATCCACCTAGCGGGGGGGTCGAGACCCAGTACTTC. V usage is TRBV5-4 and J usage is TRBJ2-5; 12 nucleotides match TRBD2. Germline CDR1 is SGHNT and CDR2 is YYREEE (reference sequence). The CDR3 contains 16 residues. Germline trimming cut 5 bases from V and 5 bases from J; bases unmatched to any gene: 10.

This chain connects TRBV5-6 to TRBJ1-5, with TRBD1 identical over 7 bases. From germline, CDR1 is SGHDT and CDR2 YYEEEE. V was clipped by 5 bases and J by 2 bases; unmatched bases: 7. CDR3 length: 15 amino acids. CDR3 nucleotides: TGTGCCAGCAGTTTAGGAGGGACAGGCAATCAGCCCCAGCATTTT. Its protein is CASSLGGTGNQPQHF.

The chain recombines TRBV14 with TRBJ2-1, with a weak D call TRBD1 (6 bases). V lost 1 base and J 9 bases, leaving 16 bases between the germline ends. There are 15 residues in the CDR3. CDR1 SGHDN and CDR2 FVKESK come from the germline V gene. The CDR3 DNA is TGTGCCAGCAGCCAAGCAGGGCGGACAGTGGGTGAGCAGTTCTTC. It encodes CASSQAGRTVGEQFF.

The chain employs TRBV4-1 and TRBJ2-1; TRBD2 agrees at 11 bases. The CDR3 loop spans 17 amino acids. Germline V gives CDR1 MGHRA, CDR2 YSYEKL. The V segment lost 0 bases and the J segment 7 bases; nucleotides outside the gene matches: 8. The CDR3 DNA sequence: TGCGCCAGCAGCCAAGAAGTCGTTAGCGGGGGGGCAAATGAGCAGTTCTTC. This translates into CASSQEVVSGGANEQFF.